This T cell receptor beta chain appears in the sequencing data of a study of cytomegalovirus exposure and HLA in healthy donors. Turning to the study itself: Unique TCR beta sequences numbering some 120 million came from around 180 million T cells in an earlier analysis. Early released data comprised about 90 million unique TCRs from HLA-typed donors. The study, taken as a whole, reports: The study designated 150 or so TCR beta chains cytomegalovirus-associated.

The CDR3 extends over 15 amino acids. Germline CDR1 LNHDA, CDR2 SQIVND (reference sequence). V dropped 1 base and J dropped 7 bases, with 16 bases sitting between them. Remarks on this clone: What it recognizes is unknown.

The PCR made use of 60 Vbeta and 13 Jbeta primers. In the study's own analysis: It was a later analysis that counted tens of millions of unique TCR beta chains, of which around 11 million were shared. Sequencing used immunoSEQ multiplex PCR; TCRdb keeps in-frame clones, though not all of them. Clonal size and the V and J genes are those of that table, whereas D and trimming came from the DNA. Counted here are 100,000 to 150,000 clones, 80% occurring once; the ten biggest clones make up more than 3%. The TCR comes from a male donor in good health and CMV-seronegative. This chain joins TRBV19 and TRBJ1-2; D possibly corresponds to TRBD1 (5 bases). Source material: PBMCs. CDR3 sequence reads: CASSIGSHLRGGYTF. The CDR3 DNA reads TGTGCCAGTAGTATAGGCAGCCACCTAAGGGGTGGCTACACCTTC.